Each of the 32 T cell receptor beta chains below was sequenced from the same sample in a study of OX40 agonist ivuxolimab in advanced cancers. TCRdb's copy holds only in-frame clones and misses some; the assay was immunoSEQ multiplex PCR. The sample carries tens of thousands of clones, 89% recorded once. The sample here was CD4+ or CD8+ T cells sorted from blood, taken in a trial of the OX40 agonist ivuxolimab. The receptors stem from an adult with an advanced solid tumor such as melanoma, head and neck, liver or kidney cancer.

The V and J genes are TRBV28 and TRBJ2-1; tentatively, D is TRBD1 or TRBD2 (6 bases each). This CDR3 is built from 16 residues. Germline V gene lookup returns CDR1 MDHEN and CDR2 SYDVKM. V lost 3 bases to trimming and J lost 8 bases, with 20 bases between them. The DNA of the CDR3 is TGTGCCAGCAGTTTGCCCCGGGGGCCCTCGGGCGATGAGCAGTTCTTC. Amino acid sequence: CASSLPRGPSGDEQFF. The full variable domain, with the rest looked up from reference TRBV28 and TRBJ2-1, is DVKVTQSSRYLVKRTGEKVFLECVQDMDHENMFWYRQDPGLGLRLIYFSYDVKMKEKGDIPEGYSVSREKKERFSLILESASTNQTSMYLCASSLPRGPSGDEQFFGPGTRLTVL.

This chain links TRBV28 with TRBJ1-2, with D unclear. The length of the CDR3 is 13 residues. The germline gives CDR1 MDHEN, CDR2 SYDVKM. The V end lost 4 bases, the J end lost 7 bases, and 13 bases lay between the germline ends. The CDR3: CASSSGWLRGYTF. For the CDR3, the DNA is TGTGCCAGCAGTTCCGGATGGTTACGTGGCTACACCTTC.

The J gene is TRBJ1-4, the V gene TRBV28, with 7 bases lining up with TRBD1. CDR3 length: 15 amino acids. CDR1 MDHEN and CDR2 SYDVKM come from the germline V gene. V lost 6 bases to trimming and J lost 8 bases; unmatched junction nucleotides: 12. The CDR3 nucleotides read TGTGCCAGCAGCATGGGGGGAGGGGGCAGGGAAAAACTGTTTTTT. It is translated as CASSMGGGGREKLFF.

This clone was found once. The chain employs TRBV11-2 and TRBJ1-2, with 9 bases identical to TRBD1. In germline, CDR1 is SGHAT, CDR2 FQNNGV. The CDR3 has 13 residues. Trimming removed 5 bases from V and 8 bases from J; junction bases left unmatched: 6. The CDR3, as DNA: TGTGCCAGCAGCCGGGACAGGGTCGGCGGCTACACCTTC. It translates to CASSRDRVGGYTF.

This chain joins TRBV19 and TRBJ2-7, with 8 bases lining up with TRBD2. Germline V gene lookup returns CDR1 LNHDA and CDR2 SQIVND (reference sequence). V lost 3 bases and J lost 0; bases outside the gene matches: 1. The CDR3 sequence is 14 residues long. CDR3 sequence: CASSMLAGSYEQYF. For the CDR3, the DNA is TGTGCCAGTAGTATGCTAGCGGGCTCCTACGAGCAGTACTTC.

The chain is built from TRBV7-9 and TRBJ1-1; D is undetermined. Looked up from germline, CDR1 is SEHNR and CDR2 is FQNEAQ (reference sequence). V lost 4 bases and J lost 0, with 9 bases in between. The CDR3 is 14 residues long. The CDR3 loop reads CASSSHGVNTEAFF. The CDR3 nucleotides are TGTGCCAGCAGCTCCCATGGGGTGAACACTGAAGCTTTCTTT.

The chain links TRBV9 to TRBJ1-2; D ambiguous. The V gene's germline CDR1 is SGDLS and CDR2 YYNGEE. The CDR3 is made up of 15 amino acids. V was shortened by 0 bases and J by 4 bases, with 13 bases between the two germline ends. The CDR3 region has the DNA TGTGCCAGCAGCGTAGCGGCAGGCTGGGGCTATGGCTACACCTTC. Protein: CASSVAAGWGYGYTF.

The chain joins TRBV5-1 to TRBJ2-1, with unresolved D. The ends were cut back, 1 base at V and 6 bases at J, with 17 bases in the middle. Germline CDR1 and CDR2: SGHRS and YFSETQ. The length of the CDR3 is 16 residues. Written as DNA, the CDR3 is TGCGCCAGCAGCTTGCCACAAGCCTATACATCCAATGAGCAGTTCTTC. Translated, it gives CASSLPQAYTSNEQFF. The full variable domain, completed using reference TRBV5-1 and TRBJ2-1, is KAGVTQTPRYLIKTRGQQVTLSCSPISGHRSVSWYQQTPGQGLQFLFEYFSETQRNKGNFPGRFSGRQFSNSRSEMNVSTLELGDSALYLCASSLPQAYTSNEQFFGPGTRLTVL.

The chain couples TRBV5-6 to TRBJ2-3; the D gene is possibly TRBD1 (5 bases). The CDR3 runs 16 residues. V gave up 4 bases and J gave up 3 bases, with 18 bases separating them. CDR1 is SGHDT, CDR2 YYEEEE, per germline. The CDR3 region has the DNA TGTGCCAGCAGCCTTACCCGGCAGGGCGGAACAGATACGCAGTATTTT. Protein: CASSLTRQGGTDTQYF. Together with reference TRBV5-6 and TRBJ2-3, the CDR3 gives the full variable domain: DAGVTQSPTHLIKTRGQQVTLRCSPKSGHDTVSWYQQALGQGPQFIFQYYEEEERQRGNFPDRFSGHQFPNYSSELNVNALLLGDSALYLCASSLTRQGGTDTQYFGPGTRLTVL.

The V call is TRBV6-5, the J call TRBJ1-1, with no clear D. Germline-derived CDR1 and CDR2 are MNHEY and SVGAGI. This CDR3 region has 15 residues. V lost 2 bases to trimming and J lost 5 bases, with 15 bases between them. The CDR3 protein is CASSYVWIRGTEAFF. CDR3 bases: TGTGCCAGCAGTTACGTGTGGATTAGAGGGACTGAAGCTTTCTTT.

This chain links TRBV5-1 with TRBJ1-1; the D is unclear. The CDR3 is 13 amino acids. Germline V gives CDR1 SGHRS, CDR2 YFSETQ. Trimming pared 2 bases from V and 4 bases from J, leaving 9 bases between. CDR3 region: CASSFRDSTEAFF. The CDR3 region has the DNA TGCGCCAGCAGCTTTAGGGATTCCACTGAAGCTTTCTTT.

This clone was observed a handful of times. This sequence joins TRBV7-3 and TRBJ2-1; D possibly corresponds to TRBD1 (5 bases). Germline values: CDR1 SGHTA, CDR2 FQGTGA. The CDR3 is 13 amino acids. The ends were cut back, 6 bases at V and 9 bases at J, with 15 bases in the middle. The CDR3 is CASSLQGFGEQFF. CDR3 sequence (DNA): TGTGCCAGCAGTCTTCAGGGATTTGGTGAGCAGTTCTTC. Variable domain in full (rest from reference TRBV7-3 and TRBJ2-1): GAGVSQTPSNKVTEKGKYVELRCDPISGHTALYWYRQSLGQGPEFLIYFQGTGAADDSGLPNDRFFAVRPEGSVSTLKIQRTERGDSAVYLCASSLQGFGEQFFGPGTRLTVL.

V gene TRBV27 combines with J gene TRBJ2-1; 14 nucleotides line up with TRBD2. Trimming removed 1 base from V and 7 bases from J; junction bases left unmatched: 12. The CDR3 length is 19 residues. Germline CDR1 MNHEY, CDR2 SMNVEV (reference sequence). The CDR3 sequence: CASSLYGGLAGVGENEQFF. As DNA, the CDR3 is TGTGCCAGCAGTTTATACGGGGGACTAGCGGGAGTAGGGGAGAATGAGCAGTTCTTC.

This rearrangement joins TRBV11-1 to TRBJ2-1; 8 bases fit TRBD1. The CDR3 is made up of 14 amino acids. The V and J ends lost 7 bases and 5 bases, in that order; junction bases with no gene match: 7. Germline V gene lookup returns CDR1 SGHAT and CDR2 FQDESV (reference sequence). CDR3 sequence reads: CASNRQGADNEQFF. The CDR3 DNA is TGTGCCAGCAATAGGCAGGGGGCGGACAATGAGCAGTTCTTC. The full variable domain, rest sourced from reference TRBV11-1 and TRBJ2-1, is EAEVAQSPRYKITEKSQAVAFWCDPISGHATLYWYRQILGQGPELLVQFQDESVVDDSQLPKDRFSAERLKGVDSTLKIQPAELGDSAMYLCASNRQGADNEQFFGPGTRLTVL.

The rearrangement joins TRBV7-2 to TRBJ1-2; D is ambiguous. The CDR3 extends over 13 amino acids. Germline CDR1 SGHTA, CDR2 FQGNSA. The germline V and J ends were trimmed by 2 bases and 5 bases, with 9 bases remaining between them. The chain's CDR3 is CASSLRAAYGYTF. The CDR3 DNA sequence: TGTGCCAGCAGCTTAAGGGCGGCGTATGGCTACACCTTC. Full variable domain (missing parts from reference TRBV7-2 and TRBJ1-2): GAGVSQSPSNKVTEKGKDVELRCDPISGHTALYWYRQSLGQGLEFLIYFQGNSAPDKSGLPSDRFSAERTGGSVSTLTIQRTQQEDSAVYLCASSLRAAYGYTFGSGTRLTVV.

This clone was observed once. The chain carries TRBV4-1 and TRBJ2-5; 9 bases fit TRBD2. Germline loops: CDR1 MGHRA, CDR2 YSYEKL. With 0 bases clipped from V and 4 bases from J, the junction kept 0 bases outside the gene matches. CDR3 length: 14 residues. The CDR3 nucleotides read TGCGCCAGCAGCCAAGATAGCGGGGGAGAGACCCAGTACTTC. Translating gives CASSQDSGGETQYF.

The V and J genes are TRBV7-3 and TRBJ2-6; D possibly uses TRBD1 or TRBD2 (5 bases each). This CDR3 region has 13 residues. Trimming left V 9 bases short and J 2 bases short, with 8 bases between. Germline CDR1 and CDR2: SGHTA and FQGTGA. The CDR3, as DNA: TGTGCCAGTGGGACCACTGGGGCCAACGTCCTGACTTTC. This codes for CASGTTGANVLTF.

J is TRBJ1-2 and V is TRBV6-1, with D possibly matching TRBD1 (6 bases). This CDR3 has 14 amino acids. V lost 5 bases to trimming and J lost 6 bases, with 16 bases between them. Germline V CDR1 and CDR2: MNHNS, SASEGT. The CDR3 bases are TGTGCCAGCAGTTATCAGGGGTATGCTCATGGCTACACCTTC. This codes for CASSYQGYAHGYTF.

The chain recombines TRBV5-4 with TRBJ2-1, with D possibly being TRBD2 (7 bases). With 4 bases removed from V and 9 bases from J, the gap between germline ends came to 20 bases. The CDR3 consists of 15 residues. Germline V gene lookup returns CDR1 SGHNT and CDR2 YYREEE (reference sequence). The DNA for the CDR3 is TGTGCCAGCAGCCCCGACGGGGGGCCGAATGGTGAGCAGTTCTTC. Translated: CASSPDGGPNGEQFF.

This clone has more than one count but fewer than ten. J is TRBJ2-1 and V is TRBV18, with D perhaps matching TRBD1 or TRBD2 (5 bases each). CDR3 length: 12 residues. CDR1 KGHSH and CDR2 LQKENI come from the germline V gene. Trimming shortened V by 6 bases and J by 6 bases, and 9 bases separated the two germline ends. CDR3 nucleotide sequence: TGTGCCAGCTCCTCGGGGCCCAATGAGCAGTTCTTC. It yields the protein CASSSGPNEQFF.

J is TRBJ2-1 and V is TRBV29-1, with 10 bases identical to TRBD2. The ends lost 4 bases at V and 9 bases at J; junction bases unmatched: 9. The CDR3 contains 14 residues. Looked up from germline, CDR1 is SQVTM and CDR2 is ANQGSEA. CDR3 in amino acids: CSVASGSLTSEQFF. The CDR3 coding sequence is TGCAGCGTTGCTAGCGGGAGTCTTACCAGTGAGCAGTTCTTC.

The V call is TRBV7-8, the J call TRBJ2-5; 13 positions match TRBD2. Germline values: CDR1 SGHVS, CDR2 FQNEAQ. V dropped 0 bases and J dropped 5; count of bases not matched to a gene: 9. The CDR3 runs to 18 residues. The CDR3 coding sequence is TGTGCCAGCAGCTTAGCCTATACTAGCGGGGGGGCTAGGGAGACCCAGTACTTC. Amino acids: CASSLAYTSGGARETQYF.

The chain combines TRBV5-1 with TRBJ2-3; D remains unclear. This CDR3 region has 12 residues. Trimming removed 5 bases from V and 3 bases from J, with 7 bases in between. CDR1 is SGHRS, CDR2 YFSETQ, per germline. The CDR3 region has the DNA TGCGCCAGCAGTCTAGAAACAGATACGCAGTATTTT. Its translation is CASSLETDTQYF.

In its sample, this clone was seen once. The chain uses TRBV18 and TRBJ2-6; D unclear. V lost 3 bases and J 0 bases, leaving 6 bases between the germline ends. Germline CDR1 is KGHSH and CDR2 is LQKENI. CDR3 size: 15 residues. The CDR3 bases are TGTGCCAGCTCACCTCGCGACTCTGGGGCCAACGTCCTGACTTTC. Translating gives CASSPRDSGANVLTF. Filled out from reference TRBV18 and TRBJ2-6, the complete variable domain reads NAGVMQNPRHLVRRRGQEARLRCSPMKGHSHVYWYRQLPEEGLKFMVYLQKENIIDESGMPKERFSAEFPKEGPSILRIQQVVRGDSAAYFCASSPRDSGANVLTFGAGSRLTVL.

The chain couples TRBV2 to TRBJ1-1, with D hard to call. Germline assignment: CDR1 SNHLY and CDR2 FYNNEI. Deletions cut 4 bases from V and 8 bases from J, with 11 bases between. The CDR3 is 12 amino acids. DNA for the CDR3: TGTGCCAGCAGTGTCCGGGGATGCGAAGCTTTCTTT. Its translation is CASSVRGCEAFF.

The chain links TRBV28 to TRBJ2-5; perhaps TRBD1 as D (7 bases). The CDR3 loop spans 14 amino acids. Trimming shortened V by 6 bases and J by 5 bases, and 16 bases separated the two germline ends. CDR1 and CDR2 from the germline V gene are MDHEN and SYDVKM. The CDR3 spells CASRMEGAGETQYF. The CDR3 DNA is TGTGCCAGCAGAATGGAGGGGGCGGGGGAGACCCAGTACTTC.

The rearrangement joins TRBV5-1 to TRBJ2-1; 7 positions match TRBD2. J lost 9 bases, V lost 3 bases, and 9 bases had no gene match. This CDR3 is built from 14 residues. Germline loops: CDR1 SGHRS, CDR2 YFSETQ. The CDR3 DNA reads as TGCGCCAGCAGCTGGTTGACTAGCAATTCTGAGCAGTTCTTC. Its protein is CASSWLTSNSEQFF.

V and J are TRBV7-9 and TRBJ2-1, with 9 bases identical to TRBD2. CDR1 and CDR2 from the germline V gene are SEHNR and FQNEAQ (reference sequence). The CDR3 covers 13 residues. The V and J ends lost 5 bases and 7 bases, in that order; junction bases with no gene match: 3. CDR3 bases: TGTGCCAGCAGCAATAGCGGGAGTAATGAGCAGTTCTTC. The encoded protein is CASSNSGSNEQFF.

This clone turned up a few times. This chain joins TRBV7-8 and TRBJ1-1; no clear D gene. V lost 1 base and J 3 bases, leaving 9 bases between the germline ends. CDR3 length: 14 residues. Germline V gives CDR1 SGHVS, CDR2 FQNEAQ. The CDR3 bases are TGTGCCAGCAGCTTAGTTGGCCCCGACACTGAAGCTTTCTTT. Translation: CASSLVGPDTEAFF.

The rearrangement uses TRBV29-1 and TRBJ1-1; no clear D gene. The CDR3 contains 13 residues. Germline V gene data show CDR1 as SQVTM and CDR2 as ANQGSEA. Trimming took 2 bases from V and 4 from J, leaving 11 bases between them. The CDR3 bases are TGCAGCGTTGAAACAATCCATGGCACTGAAGCTTTCTTT. This gives the protein CSVETIHGTEAFF. Full variable domain (missing parts from reference TRBV29-1 and TRBJ1-1): SAVISQKPSRDICQRGTSLTIQCQVDSQVTMMFWYRQQPGQSLTLIATANQGSEATYESGFVIDKFPISRPNLTFSTLTVSNMSPEDSSIYLCSVETIHGTEAFFGQGTRLTVV.

V is TRBV7-2 and J is TRBJ1-1; the D is unclear. The CDR3 covers 13 residues. Germline V gives CDR1 SGHTA, CDR2 FQGNSA. Trimming took off 10 bases at V and 0 bases at J, with 12 bases between the two ends. CDR3 DNA: TGTGCCATAAAACAGAATATGAACACTGAAGCTTTCTTT. Protein: CAIKQNMNTEAFF.

V is TRBV11-2 and J is TRBJ2-7, with D perhaps matching TRBD2 (6 bases). V lost 7 bases and J 5 bases, leaving 21 bases between the germline ends. This CDR3 has 15 residues. Germline values: CDR1 SGHAT, CDR2 FQNNGV. CDR3 amino acids: CASTPGFGGEDEQYF. In DNA, the CDR3 is TGTGCCAGCACCCCAGGGTTCGGGGGAGAAGACGAGCAGTACTTC.